A selection of T cell receptor beta chains follows, all from one sample in a study of blood T cell repertoires in COVID-19. Profiled with immunoSEQ multiplex PCR; TCRdb holds only in-frame clones, not every one. The table records about 240,000 clones, approximately 86% of them present only once. Sequences were obtained from PBMCs or T cells enriched from blood (not recorded which). The source is a woman in her 30s with acute COVID-19. The CDR3 runs from the conserved cysteine through the conserved F or W. A D gene is named only where the DNA matches it firmly. Clone size appears in some rows only: once, few, many, or a class for an expanded clone.

D gene,clone size,V gene,J gene,CDR3 protein,CDR3 DNA
.,.,TRBV6-5,TRBJ2-3,CASSRMRWARDTQYF,TGTGCCAGCAGCAGGATGCGTTGGGCAAGAGATACGCAGTATTTT
.,.,TRBV7-9,TRBJ2-1,CASSRLQGPSSYNEQFF,TGTGCCAGCAGTCGCCTACAGGGCCCGAGCTCCTACAATGAGCAGTTCTTC
TRBD1,.,TRBV11-3,TRBJ2-2,CASSPNWTGRSGELFF,TGTGCCAGCAGCCCTAATTGGACAGGTAGGTCCGGGGAGCTGTTTTTT
TRBD1,.,TRBV5-1,TRBJ2-3,CASSRGLSEDTQYF,TGCGCCAGCAGCAGGGGGCTTTCGGAAGATACGCAGTATTTT
.,.,TRBV7-8,TRBJ1-1,CASSFEGVATEAFF,TGTGCCAGCAGCTTCGAGGGAGTGGCCACTGAAGCTTTCTTT
.,once,TRBV10-3,TRBJ2-1,CAISGGREPNEQFF,TGTGCCATCAGTGGGGGGCGGGAGCCCAATGAGCAGTTCTTC
TRBD2,.,TRBV18,TRBJ2-3,CASSPTSGGIDTQYF,TGTGCCAGCTCACCGACTAGCGGGGGGATAGATACGCAGTATTTT
TRBD2,.,TRBV4-3,TRBJ2-1,CASSHRKGLAPFGEQFF,TGCGCCAGCAGCCACCGGAAGGGACTAGCACCCTTTGGAGAGCAGTTCTTC
TRBD2,.,TRBV4-3,TRBJ2-1,CASSPLLAYYNEQFF,TGCGCCAGCAGCCCCCTACTAGCGTACTACAATGAGCAGTTCTTC
.,once,TRBV19,TRBJ1-3,CASSLRSGHTVGNTIYF,TGTGCCAGTAGTTTGAGGTCAGGGCATACAGTTGGAAACACCATATATTTT
TRBD2,.,TRBV30,TRBJ2-3,CAWSVGSGDDTQYF,TGTGCCTGGAGTGTGGGTAGCGGGGATGATACGCAGTATTTT
TRBD1,.,TRBV14,TRBJ2-3,CASSTRTGDTDTQYF,TGTGCCAGCAGCACCCGGACAGGGGACACAGATACGCAGTATTTT
.,once,TRBV5-5,TRBJ1-5,CASSTTGSQPQHF,TGTGCCAGCAGCACAACAGGGTCCCAGCCCCAGCATTTT
TRBD2,.,TRBV5-1,TRBJ2-7,CASRTGLADYYEQYF,TGCGCCAGCAGGACAGGACTAGCGGATTACTACGAGCAGTACTTC
.,.,TRBV15,TRBJ1-1,CATAREGNTEAFF,TGTGCCACCGCTAGGGAGGGGAACACTGAAGCTTTCTTT
.,.,TRBV30,TRBJ2-1,CAWSRSSSYNEQFF,TGTGCCTGGAGCCGGTCTAGCTCCTACAATGAGCAGTTCTTC
.,.,TRBV12-3/TRBV12-4,TRBJ2-1,CASSSNNEQFF,TGTGCCAGCAGTTCCAACAATGAGCAGTTCTTC
.,.,TRBV6-2/TRBV6-3,TRBJ1-1,CASSYGRFTEAFF,TGTGCCAGCAGTTACGGCAGATTCACTGAAGCTTTCTTT
TRBD1,.,TRBV7-8,TRBJ2-7,CASSPGQGEQYF,TGTGCCAGCAGCCCTGGACAGGGGGAGCAGTACTTC
.,.,TRBV12-3/TRBV12-4,TRBJ1-1,CASSFVYSEAFF,TGTGCCAGCAGTTTTGTCTATTCAGAAGCTTTCTTT
.,.,TRBV6-5,TRBJ1-2,CASSFSPGVVGYGYTF,TGTGCCAGCAGTTTTTCCCCAGGGGTAGTAGGCTATGGCTACACCTTC
.,.,TRBV18,TRBJ2-5,CASSPPSEQETQYF,TGTGCCAGCTCACCACCTTCAGAACAAGAGACCCAGTACTTC